These 26 T cell receptor beta chains originate from one sample sequenced in a study of cytomegalovirus exposure and HLA in healthy donors. Primers for the PCR totalled 60 Vbeta and 13 Jbeta. Profiling relied on immunoSEQ multiplex PCR, and the TCRdb table lists in-frame clones only, not all of them. The sample shows about 180,000 clones, around four fifths of them seen only once. The sequenced material came from PBMCs. These receptors all come from a woman under 40 in good health and CMV-seronegative.

This sequence joins TRBV10-3 and TRBJ1-3; D is ambiguous. Trimming removed 3 bases at V and 4 bases at J, with 10 bases between. The germline V gene has CDR1 ENHRY and CDR2 SYGVKD. The length of the CDR3 is 14 residues. The CDR3 region has the DNA TGTGCCATCAGTGAAGAGGGTCCCGGAAACACCATATATTTT. As protein: CAISEEGPGNTIYF.

The rearrangement links TRBV18 to TRBJ1-3, with 8 bases lining up with TRBD1. The CDR3 contains 17 residues. The trim removed 0 bases at V and 3 bases at J, leaving 7 bases unmatched. Germline V gene data show CDR1 as KGHSH and CDR2 as LQKENI. The CDR3 DNA sequence: TGTGCCAGCTCACCACCTCGCCGGACAGGGTATGGAAACACCATATATTTT. It specifies CASSPPRRTGYGNTIYF.

CDR3 amino acids: CASSGTGGNYSNQPQHF. The CDR3 DNA follows: TGTGCCAGCAGTGGGACAGGGGGGAACTATAGCAATCAGCCCCAGCATTTT. This sequence joins TRBV27 and TRBJ1-5; 11 bases line up with TRBD1. This CDR3 has 17 residues. V trimming: 5 bases; J trimming: 0 bases; junction bases outside the gene matches: 6. Germline V lookup: CDR1 MNHEY, CDR2 SMNVEV (reference sequence).

This clone came up once. The chain uses TRBV7-2 and TRBJ1-4, with a possible D match to TRBD1 (5 bases). CDR3 length equals 16 residues. In germline, CDR1 is SGHTA, CDR2 FQGNSA. V lost 1 base and J lost 8, with 17 bases in between. The CDR3 loop is CASSLEQGRDREKLFF. The CDR3 bases are TGTGCCAGCAGCTTAGAGCAGGGAAGGGATCGCGAAAAACTGTTTTTT.

This clone showed up just once. The V and J genes are TRBV7-8 and TRBJ1-5; 7 bases fit TRBD1. The J segment lost 0 bases and the V segment lost 1 base, leaving 9 bases of the junction unmatched. Germline V gene lookup returns CDR1 SGHVS and CDR2 FQNEAQ. This CDR3 spans 18 amino acids. The CDR3 region is CASSLVSQGEYSNQPQHF. For the CDR3, the DNA is TGTGCCAGCAGCTTAGTGTCGCAGGGGGAATATAGCAATCAGCCCCAGCATTTT.

The CDR3 sequence is CATSRDEGYEQFF. The CDR3 DNA sequence: TGTGCCACCAGCAGAGACGAGGGCTATGAGCAGTTCTTC. V usage is TRBV15 and J usage is TRBJ2-1; D is possibly TRBD2 (5 bases). CDR3 length equals 13 residues. Trimming took off 0 bases at V and 8 bases at J, with 8 bases between the two ends. The V gene's germline CDR1 is LNHNV and CDR2 YYDKDF (reference sequence). Complete variable domain (other parts from reference TRBV15 and TRBJ2-1): DAMVIQNPRYQVTQFGKPVTLSCSQTLNHNVMYWYQQKSSQAPKLLFHYYDKDFNNEADTPDNFQSRRPNTSFCFLDIRSPGLGDTAMYLCATSRDEGYEQFFGPGTRLTVL.

The chain's CDR3 is CASSPGLDYNEQFF. The DNA of the CDR3 is TGTGCCAGCAGTCCGGGACTAGACTACAATGAGCAGTTCTTC. The chain is built from TRBV6-5 and TRBJ2-1, with 8 bases identical to TRBD2. The V and J ends lost 5 bases and 3 bases, in that order; junction bases with no gene match: 3. From germline, CDR1 is MNHEY and CDR2 SVGAGI. There are 14 residues in the CDR3.

The chain combines TRBV5-1 with TRBJ2-7, with D possibly TRBD2 on 5 matching bases. The V end was cut by 0 bases, the J end by 5 bases, with 9 bases between. The CDR3 contains 13 residues. The germline V gene has CDR1 SGHRS and CDR2 YFSETQ. For the CDR3, the DNA is TGCGCCAGCAGCTTGGTGGGGAGCCACGAGCAGTACTTC. Amino acids: CASSLVGSHEQYF.

The chain combines TRBV19 with TRBJ2-3; 10 bases are shared with TRBD2. V was pared by 5 bases and J by 3 bases, with 8 bases of the junction left unmatched. The CDR3 runs to 16 residues. From germline, CDR1 is LNHDA and CDR2 SQIVND (reference sequence). For the CDR3, the DNA is TGTGCCAGTAGTCTTCTGGCTAGCGGGGGAACAGATACGCAGTATTTT. This gives the protein CASSLLASGGTDTQYF.

CDR3 sequence reads: CARSIETNSPLHF. The CDR3 DNA reads TGTGCCCGGTCTATAGAAACCAATTCACCCCTCCACTTT. V is TRBV30 and J is TRBJ1-6; D is undetermined. CDR1 is GTSNPN, CDR2 SVGIG, per germline (reference sequence). CDR3 length equals 13 residues. V lost 8 bases and J lost 7, with 15 bases in between. Variable domain in full (rest from reference TRBV30 and TRBJ1-6): SQTIHQWPATLVQPVGSPLSLECTVEGTSNPNLYWYRQAAGRGLQLLFYSVGIGQISSEVPQNLSASRPQDRQFILSSKKLLLSDSGFYLCARSIETNSPLHFGNGTRLTVT.

This clone has just one count. The V call is TRBV4-2, the J call TRBJ1-1; perhaps TRBD1 as D (5 bases). CDR3 length: 15 amino acids. The V and J ends lost 3 bases and 6 bases respectively, with 17 bases between them. Germline-derived CDR1 and CDR2 are LGHNA and YNFKEQ. The DNA for the CDR3 is TGTGCCAGCAGCCAGGCTCATGGGGGAGGCGCTGAAGCTTTCTTT. Encoded protein: CASSQAHGGGAEAFF.

In nucleotides, the CDR3 is TGTGCCAGCACCTCCCCACCAGGGGCGTTGTATTTT. It codes for CASTSPPGALYF. The genes are TRBV7-3 and TRBJ2-3; a possible D gene is TRBD1 (6 bases). This CDR3 is 12 amino acids long. V lost 7 bases to trimming and J lost 14 bases, with 19 bases between them. Germline assignment: CDR1 SGHTA and CDR2 FQGTGA.

J is TRBJ1-2 and V is TRBV10-2, with a weak D call TRBD1 (5 bases). Trimming pared 0 bases from V and 8 bases from J, leaving 22 bases between. CDR1 is WSHSY, CDR2 SAAADI, per germline. This CDR3 spans 17 amino acids. CDR3 nucleotide sequence: TGCGCCAGCAGTGAGTCCGGGCCGCAGGGAATGTCTCGGGGCTACACCTTC. It specifies CASSESGPQGMSRGYTF.

V usage is TRBV5-1 and J usage is TRBJ2-7, with TRBD1 matching over 12 bases. V was pared by 5 bases and J by 5 bases, with 17 bases of the junction left unmatched. Germline loops: CDR1 SGHRS, CDR2 YFSETQ. The CDR3 spans 18 residues. CDR3 nucleotide sequence: TGCGCCAGCAGAGCCGGGACAGGGGGCCGTGGACTCCTCAACGAGCAGTACTTC. Translated, it gives CASRAGTGGRGLLNEQYF.

The rearrangement joins TRBV7-9 to TRBJ2-5; 8 bases are shared with TRBD1. Germline-derived CDR1 and CDR2 are SEHNR and FQNEAQ (reference sequence). After removal of 4 bases from V and 4 bases from J, the junction contained 8 bases not matched to a gene. The CDR3 consists of 15 residues. Here the CDR3 DNA reads TGTGCCAGCAGCTCAAGGACAGGGCGGGGAGAGACCCAGTACTTC. This sequence encodes CASSSRTGRGETQYF.

The J gene is TRBJ1-5, the V gene TRBV19, with 7 bases aligning to TRBD1. CDR3 length: 14 residues. After removal of 5 bases from V and 3 bases from J, the junction contained 4 bases not matched to a gene. Germline CDR1 and CDR2: LNHDA and SQIVND (reference sequence). The CDR3 nucleotides are TGTGCCAGTAGTGTGACAGGGTCCAATCAGCCCCAGCATTTT. It yields the protein CASSVTGSNQPQHF.

V usage is TRBV27 and J usage is TRBJ1-1; 7 bases align to TRBD1. Germline CDR1 MNHEY, CDR2 SMNVEV (reference sequence). V gave up 5 bases and J gave up 1 base; unmatched junction bases: 4. The CDR3 covers 14 residues. DNA for the CDR3: TGTGCCAGCAGTCCCTACAGGGGGAACACTGAAGCTTTCTTT. Translating it yields CASSPYRGNTEAFF.

The chain joins TRBV11-1 to TRBJ2-7, with a weak D call TRBD1 (7 bases). V was pared by 4 bases and J by 0 bases, with 22 bases between. Germline loops: CDR1 SGHAT, CDR2 FQDESV (reference sequence). This CDR3 comprises 18 residues. The CDR3 loop is CASSSPRQGRDFSYEQYF. Written as DNA, the CDR3 is TGTGCCAGCAGCTCCCCGAGACAGGGAAGGGACTTCTCCTACGAGCAGTACTTC.

This chain joins TRBV15 and TRBJ1-2, with D unclear. Germline CDR1 reads LNHNV; CDR2 reads YYDKDF (reference sequence). V was cut by 8 bases and J by 6 bases, with 19 bases left in between. The CDR3 length is 14 residues. The CDR3 here is CATDWAGSGNGYTF. In nucleotides, the CDR3 is TGTGCCACCGACTGGGCGGGGTCAGGTAATGGCTACACCTTC.

The chain employs TRBV7-2 and TRBJ1-1; TRBD1 is a possible D gene (5 bases). In germline, CDR1 is SGHTA, CDR2 FQGNSA. V was clipped by 3 bases and J by 5 bases, with 10 bases between them. This CDR3 is built from 13 residues. The CDR3 DNA follows: TGTGCCAGCAGCTTTGTGGGGGGAACTGAAGCTTTCTTT. This sequence encodes CASSFVGGTEAFF.

V is TRBV5-1 and J is TRBJ1-1; 10 positions agree with TRBD1. CDR3 length: 16 amino acids. CDR1 and CDR2 (germline): SGHRS, YFSETQ. The V and J ends lost 0 bases and 0 bases, in that order; junction bases with no gene match: 2. The CDR3 sequence: CASSLVTGGLNTEAFF. The CDR3 region has the DNA TGCGCCAGCAGCTTGGTGACAGGGGGCCTGAACACTGAAGCTTTCTTT.

The rearrangement joins TRBV7-6 to TRBJ2-7; 13 bases fit TRBD2. The V gene end was trimmed by 4 bases and the J gene end by 4 bases; junction bases not matched to a gene: 10. CDR1 and CDR2 (germline): SGHVS, FNYEAQ. The CDR3 has 17 residues. Written as DNA, the CDR3 is TGTGCCAGCAGCTCACCTTGGGGGACTAGCGGGAATTACGAGCAGTACTTC. Protein: CASSSPWGTSGNYEQYF.

This clone is a singleton in its sample. The genes are TRBV7-3 and TRBJ1-1; 8 bases line up with TRBD1. V lost 5 bases, J lost 7 bases, and 6 bases stayed unmatched. The CDR3 is made up of 13 amino acids. Germline V gives CDR1 SGHTA, CDR2 FQGTGA. The CDR3 DNA is TGTGCCAGCAGCCAGGACAGGGAACTTGAAGCTTTCTTT. Protein: CASSQDRELEAFF. The full variable domain, rest sourced from reference TRBV7-3 and TRBJ1-1, is GAGVSQTPSNKVTEKGKYVELRCDPISGHTALYWYRQSLGQGPEFLIYFQGTGAADDSGLPNDRFFAVRPEGSVSTLKIQRTERGDSAVYLCASSQDRELEAFFGQGTRLTVV.

This clone was seen only a few times. The V and J genes are TRBV5-6 and TRBJ1-2; D perhaps matches TRBD1 (5 bases). CDR1 is SGHDT and CDR2 is YYEEEE in the germline V gene. V was pared by 0 bases and J by 3 bases, with 6 bases between. CDR3 size: 13 residues. CDR3 coding DNA: TGTGCCAGCAGCTTGGGGGGGGACTATGGCTACACCTTC. Protein sequence: CASSLGGDYGYTF.

This chain connects TRBV5-1 to TRBJ1-1; 7 bases line up with TRBD1. The J segment lost 3 bases and the V segment lost 2 bases, leaving 7 bases of the junction unmatched. Germline CDR1 reads SGHRS; CDR2 reads YFSETQ. This CDR3 comprises 15 residues. CDR3 loop: CASSFQQGVDTEAFF. The CDR3 DNA is TGCGCCAGCAGCTTTCAGCAGGGGGTAGACACTGAAGCTTTCTTT.

The chain recombines TRBV7-2 with TRBJ1-2; 7 bases map to TRBD1. The germline gives CDR1 SGHTA, CDR2 FQGNSA. The CDR3 has 15 residues. Germline trimming cut 2 bases from V and 8 bases from J; bases unmatched to any gene: 11. CDR3 DNA: TGTGCCAGCAGCTTATTTCAGGGGGGCCCGGGGGGCTACACCTTC. Its translation is CASSLFQGGPGGYTF.